This T cell receptor (beta chain) appears in the sequencing data of a study of blood T cell repertoires in COVID-19. The overall study: Samples taken during acute and convalescent COVID-19 were collected in the United States, Italy and Spain. The cDNA or gDNA used as material had been derived from T cells, B-cell-depleted T cells, or PBMCs.

While infection was still active, Seattle patients were enrolled and then followed longitudinally. How the authors handled the data: For nucleated cells, counts were estimated from reference gene primer amplification. The method was immunoSEQ multiplex PCR; TCRdb's version includes in-frame clones alone and lacks a portion of them. V, J and clone size derive from that table, while D and trimming were established from the DNA sequence. The sample includes a few hundred thousand clones, approximately 89% of them seen just once. The ends lost 3 bases at V and 1 base at J; junction bases unmatched: 7. The CDR3 is 16 residues long. Germline CDR1 and CDR2: SEHNR and FQNEAQ (reference sequence).

The V gene is TRBV7-9, the J gene TRBJ2-3; 7 bases map to TRBD1. The sequence came from a woman in her thirties with COVID-19, enrolled during active disease. Sequencing was performed on peripheral blood. CDR3 coding DNA: TGTGCCAGCAGCTTCGGACAGGCTCGGGGCACAGATACGCAGTATTTT. This translates into CASSFGQARGTDTQYF.